The 21 T cell receptor beta chains in this list originate from one sample, sequenced in a study of blood T cell repertoires in COVID-19. Generated by immunoSEQ multiplex PCR, the TCRdb table keeps only in-frame clones and is missing some. The sample holds roughly 74,000 clones, roughly 88% seen once. The sample consisted of peripheral blood. The source of these receptors is a woman of 80 years or more with active or convalescent COVID-19.

This chain joins TRBV3-1 (or the pseudogene TRBV3-2) and TRBJ1-1; D is unclear. V was clipped by 5 bases and J by 2 bases, with 12 bases between them. From germline, CDR1 is LGHDT and CDR2 YNNKEL (reference sequence). CDR3 length: 14 amino acids. CDR3 nucleotides: TGTGCCAGCAGCGCGTATTCCACCAACACTGAAGCTTTCTTT. It is translated as CASSAYSTNTEAFF.

This clone is a singleton in its sample. The CDR3 DNA reads as TGTGCCTGGAGTGTACTTAGGGGGCTTGACGGGGAGCTGTTTTTT. The encoded protein is CAWSVLRGLDGELFF. This chain uses TRBV30 with TRBJ2-2, with 7 bases matching TRBD1. The CDR3 length is 15 residues. Trimming at V came to 0 bases and at J to 7 bases, leaving 8 bases not matched to a gene. Per germline, CDR1 GTSNPN and CDR2 SVGIG (reference sequence).

CDR3 amino acids: CASSPRDINQPQHF. The CDR3 nucleotides read TGTGCCAGTAGTCCCAGGGACATTAATCAGCCCCAGCATTTT. The chain recombines TRBV19 with TRBJ1-5; the D gene is possibly TRBD1 (6 bases). Germline CDR1 LNHDA, CDR2 SQIVND (reference sequence). V shed 5 bases and J shed 4 bases, with 12 bases lying between them. This CDR3 comprises 14 residues.

The chain uses TRBV28 and TRBJ1-5, with D perhaps matching TRBD1 (6 bases). Germline V gene sequence: CDR1 MDHEN, CDR2 SYDVKM. Between the trimmed V and J ends, which lost 2 bases and 6 bases, there was a span of 11 bases. This CDR3 region has 14 residues. This CDR3 reads CASSLGGGTQPQHF. The DNA for the CDR3 is TGTGCCAGCAGTTTAGGCGGGGGCACTCAGCCCCAGCATTTT.

J is TRBJ2-3 and V is TRBV4-3; 8 bases are a match to TRBD2. The germline V gene encodes CDR1 LGHNA and CDR2 YSLEER. The CDR3 totals 17 residues. J was trimmed by 2 bases and V by 1 base; bases with no gene match: 8. The DNA of the CDR3 is TGCGCCAGCAGCCAAGTAATAGCGGGGAGTTACACAGATACGCAGTATTTT. Protein: CASSQVIAGSYTDTQYF.

V usage is TRBV5-6 and J usage is TRBJ1-2, with TRBD1 matching over 9 bases. J lost 7 bases, V lost 3 bases, and 10 bases had no gene match. Germline V gene data show CDR1 as SGHDT and CDR2 as YYEEEE. The CDR3 length is 15 residues. The CDR3 loop reads CASSSAGTGSFGYTF. As DNA, the CDR3 is TGTGCCAGCAGCTCCGCCGGGACAGGGAGTTTTGGCTACACCTTC.

The chain combines TRBV5-1 with TRBJ2-4; D not resolved. CDR3 length: 15 amino acids. Germline V gene sequence: CDR1 SGHRS, CDR2 YFSETQ. Trimming took 4 bases from V and 6 from J, leaving 17 bases between them. In nucleotides, the CDR3 is TGCGCCAGCAGCGATCGGGTGGGTACATCAAACATTCAGTACTTC. Its translation is CASSDRVGTSNIQYF. Complete variable domain (other parts from reference TRBV5-1 and TRBJ2-4): KAGVTQTPRYLIKTRGQQVTLSCSPISGHRSVSWYQQTPGQGLQFLFEYFSETQRNKGNFPGRFSGRQFSNSRSEMNVSTLELGDSALYLCASSDRVGTSNIQYFGAGTRLSVL.

The CDR3 DNA follows: TGCGCCAGCAGCTCCATCACGGGGATCAATGAGCAGTTCTTC. Its translation is CASSSITGINEQFF. This rearrangement joins TRBV5-1 to TRBJ2-1, with D perhaps TRBD2 (5 bases). This CDR3 contains 14 residues. V was shortened by 3 bases and J by 6 bases, with 13 bases between the two germline ends. The germline V gene has CDR1 SGHRS and CDR2 YFSETQ.

A single count supports this clone. This chain connects TRBV19 to TRBJ1-1, with D possibly TRBD1 on 6 matching bases. CDR1 and CDR2 from the germline V gene are LNHDA and SQIVND (reference sequence). V lost 5 bases and J lost 0, with 13 bases in between. The length of the CDR3 is 15 residues. The CDR3 loop is CASSAYREMNTEAFF. CDR3 in DNA: TGTGCCAGTAGTGCCTACAGGGAAATGAACACTGAAGCTTTCTTT. The whole variable domain, remainder taken from reference TRBV19 and TRBJ1-1, is DGGITQSPKYLFRKEGQNVTLSCEQNLNHDAMYWYRQDPGQGLRLIYYSQIVNDFQKGDIAEGYSVSREKKESFPLTVTSAQKNPTAFYLCASSAYREMNTEAFFGQGTRLTVV.

The rearrangement links TRBV19 to TRBJ1-1, with 8 bases identical to TRBD1. V lost 5 bases, J lost 3 bases, and 5 bases stayed unmatched. Germline CDR1 reads LNHDA; CDR2 reads SQIVND (reference sequence). This CDR3 comprises 14 residues. In nucleotides, the CDR3 is TGTGCCAGTAGTGTGACAGGGGCGTACACTGAAGCTTTCTTT. Translation: CASSVTGAYTEAFF.

This sequence joins TRBV7-8 and TRBJ2-1, with 12 bases aligning to TRBD2. Germline loops: CDR1 SGHVS, CDR2 FQNEAQ. Trimming removed 5 bases from V and 3 bases from J; junction bases left unmatched: 2. The CDR3 is made up of 15 amino acids. The CDR3 loop is CASSQTSGGYNEQFF. The CDR3 DNA sequence: TGTGCCAGCAGCCAGACTAGCGGGGGCTACAATGAGCAGTTCTTC. The full variable domain, with the rest looked up from reference TRBV7-8 and TRBJ2-1, is GAGVSQSPRYKVAKRGQDVALRCDPISGHVSLFWYQQALGQGPEFLTYFQNEAQLDKSGLPSDRFFAERPEGSVSTLKIQRTQQEDSAVYLCASSQTSGGYNEQFFGPGTRLTVL.

The rearrangement links TRBV13 to TRBJ2-3; TRBD1 aligns across 7 bases. This CDR3 has 14 amino acids. Germline V gene data show CDR1 as PRHDT and CDR2 as FYEKMQ (reference sequence). V lost 5 bases to trimming and J lost 4 bases; unmatched junction nucleotides: 6. The CDR3 nucleotides read TGTGCCAGCAGCAACCGACAGGGCCCAGATACGCAGTATTTT. As protein: CASSNRQGPDTQYF. Full variable domain (missing parts from reference TRBV13 and TRBJ2-3): AAGVIQSPRHLIKEKRETATLKCYPIPRHDTVYWYQQGPGQDPQFLISFYEKMQSDKGSIPDRFSAQQFSDYHSELNMSSLELGDSALYFCASSNRQGPDTQYFGPGTRLTVL.

The chain uses TRBV19 and TRBJ2-3, with TRBD1 as a possible D gene (6 bases). Germline values: CDR1 LNHDA, CDR2 SQIVND (reference sequence). V was pared by 1 base and J by 2 bases, with 13 bases between. The length of the CDR3 is 16 residues. The CDR3: CASSIGQALSTDTQYF. CDR3 bases: TGTGCCAGTAGTATAGGACAGGCCCTCTCCACAGATACGCAGTATTTT.

As DNA, the CDR3 is TGTGCCATCAGTGAGTCCGGACAGGGAAACTATGGCTACACCTTC. This sequence encodes CAISESGQGNYGYTF. The V and J genes are TRBV10-3 and TRBJ1-2, with 8 bases that match TRBD1. The CDR3 has 15 residues. With V trimmed by 0 bases and J by 2 bases, 2 bases remained unmatched. The germline CDR1 and CDR2 sequences are ENHRY and SYGVKD.

This clone was recorded at least ten times. CDR3 in amino acids: CASSRGGQGAYEQYF. The CDR3 DNA reads TGTGCCAGCAGCCGAGGGGGGCAGGGGGCCTACGAGCAGTACTTC. The chain couples TRBV7-8 to TRBJ2-7; a possible D gene is TRBD1 (7 bases). CDR3 length: 15 amino acids. Germline V CDR1 and CDR2: SGHVS, FQNEAQ. Between the trimmed V and J ends, which lost 5 bases and 2 bases, there was a span of 16 bases.

J is TRBJ2-7 and V is TRBV27; unclear D gene. Germline CDR1 is MNHEY and CDR2 is SMNVEV (reference sequence). The length of the CDR3 is 11 residues. V was pared by 0 bases and J by 7 bases, with 4 bases between. The CDR3 protein is CASSLSEEQYF. CDR3 nucleotides: TGTGCCAGCAGTTTATCAGAGGAGCAGTACTTC.

The chain combines TRBV29-1 with TRBJ2-3, with 8 bases fitting TRBD2. Losses at the gene ends were 2 bases for V and 2 bases for J; bases not matched to a gene: 3. CDR3 size: 14 residues. The germline V gene encodes CDR1 SQVTM and CDR2 ANQGSEA. The CDR3 sequence: CSVERGGSTDTQYF. CDR3 coding DNA: TGCAGCGTTGAACGCGGGGGGTCCACAGATACGCAGTATTTT.

The CDR3 sequence: CASSIGGSGNTIYF. CDR3 DNA: TGTGCCAGTAGTATCGGGGGTTCTGGAAACACCATATATTTT. This chain joins TRBV19 and TRBJ1-3, with D perhaps matching TRBD1 (5 bases). CDR1 is LNHDA and CDR2 is SQIVND in the germline V gene (reference sequence). The germline V and J ends were trimmed by 3 bases and 1 base, with 7 bases remaining between them. This CDR3 region has 14 residues.

This rearrangement joins TRBV19 to TRBJ2-4, with TRBD2 matching 10 bases. Germline lookup yields CDR1 LNHDA and CDR2 SQIVND (reference sequence). This CDR3 contains 16 residues. The J segment lost 6 bases and the V segment lost 2 bases, leaving 7 bases of the junction unmatched. CDR3 DNA sequence: TGTGCCAGTAGTATAAGCGGGGGGGCCCGAATAAACATTCAGTACTTC. As protein: CASSISGGARINIQYF.

The J gene is TRBJ2-5, the V gene TRBV5-1; D is perhaps TRBD2 (5 bases). CDR1 is SGHRS and CDR2 is YFSETQ in the germline V gene. Trimming removed 4 bases from V and 4 bases from J, with 17 bases in between. The CDR3 contains 15 residues. CDR3 in amino acids: CASSRGGGFGETQYF. CDR3 in DNA: TGCGCCAGCAGCCGGGGTGGCGGGTTTGGAGAGACCCAGTACTTC.

This clone was counted a single time. This chain links TRBV18 with TRBJ1-6; the D gene is possibly TRBD1 (6 bases). The CDR3 length is 15 residues. Germline V lookup: CDR1 KGHSH, CDR2 LQKENI. V shed 2 bases and J shed 9 bases, with 14 bases lying between them. The CDR3 sequence is CASSPGRGEGSPLHF. The DNA of the CDR3 is TGTGCCAGCTCACCAGGCAGGGGAGAAGGTTCACCCCTCCACTTT.